The rows below give T cell receptor beta chains drawn from one sample of a study of blood T cell repertoires in COVID-19. The assay was immunoSEQ multiplex PCR, and TCRdb's table has in-frame clones only and misses some. The sample has 50,000 or so clones, 75% to 95% seen once. The sample taken for sequencing was peripheral blood. The receptors come from a man in his 70s with active COVID-19. Both conserved end residues are part of each CDR3. A D gene is named only where the DNA matches it firmly.

D	V	J	CDR3
-	TRBV6-5	TRBJ1-5	CASSYSRETNQPQHF
-	TRBV6-1	TRBJ1-1	CASSEYGNTEAFF
-	TRBV10-3	TRBJ2-5	CAITPQEQGPQYF
-	TRBV18	TRBJ2-7	CASSSRDSYEQYF
TRBD1	TRBV7-7	TRBJ1-5	CASSLVDRGHNQPQHF
-	TRBV28	TRBJ1-3	CASSFLAVSGNTIYF
TRBD1	TRBV11-3	TRBJ2-1	CASSSSDRVNNEQFF
-	TRBV3-1/TRBV3-2	TRBJ2-1	CASSLSHPGGPEQFF
TRBD2	TRBV9	TRBJ2-2	CASSVGTSGGSGELFF
-	TRBV7-2	TRBJ1-1	CASSLGGRWNTEAFF
TRBD2	TRBV7-2	TRBJ2-1	CASSSIQRGGQEQFF
TRBD1	TRBV5-8	TRBJ1-6	CASSFGQGNSPLHF
TRBD2	TRBV7-2	TRBJ2-1	CASSRPLLAGRNEQFF
TRBD1	TRBV6-5	TRBJ1-2	CASSRRMGQGIGYTF
-	TRBV4-2	TRBJ2-4	CASSQESRAQYF
-	TRBV2	TRBJ2-5	CASSETGGQETQYF
TRBD1	TRBV7-9	TRBJ2-2	CASSSQGIGELFF
-	TRBV5-4	TRBJ1-6	CASSLEQANSPLHF
-	TRBV18	TRBJ1-1	CASSPGLTNTEAFF
-	TRBV21-1	TRBJ2-7	CASSKSAGQGFHEQYF
TRBD2	TRBV28	TRBJ2-2	CASSFLASGGTGELFF
TRBD2	TRBV7-8	TRBJ2-5	CASSRGRGLAGKETQYF
TRBD1	TRBV9	TRBJ1-6	CASSVGDRVSPLHF
-	TRBV19	TRBJ2-5	CASGRRDARETQYF
TRBD1	TRBV13	TRBJ1-2	CASSLQGANYGYTF
TRBD1	TRBV11-3	TRBJ2-1	CASSLVGTGGDNEQFF
TRBD1	TRBV19	TRBJ1-5	CASRPQGQPQHF
-	TRBV11-2	TRBJ2-6	CASSLTSGAGANVLTF
-	TRBV9	TRBJ1-4	CASSVDQWHEKLFF
TRBD1	TRBV6-5	TRBJ1-1	CASRLMTGAVGAFF
TRBD1	TRBV9	TRBJ1-5	CASSVEVTGESLITFSNQPQHF
TRBD1	TRBV7-9	TRBJ1-1	CASRQGAERVEAFF
-	TRBV18	TRBJ2-5	CASSPRSGATQETQYF
TRBD1	TRBV2	TRBJ1-5	CASSEMGRGSNQPQHF
-	TRBV2	TRBJ2-3	CASTGGSDTQYF
TRBD2	TRBV5-4	TRBJ2-3	CASSSSGGAPDTQYF
-	TRBV7-9	TRBJ1-2	CASSKEYGGQVGYTF
TRBD1	TRBV27	TRBJ2-2	CASSFLGTGPNTGELFF
TRBD1	TRBV6-1	TRBJ1-6	CASSERQGANSPLHF
-	TRBV12-3/TRBV12-4	TRBJ2-7	CASSFSRLNEQYF
TRBD2	TRBV5-4	TRBJ2-1	CASSPELANNEQFF
-	TRBV7-2	TRBJ1-2	CASSLAAGNNYGYTF
TRBD1	TRBV4-1	TRBJ2-3	CASSQDGAGGPTDTQYF
TRBD1	TRBV6-5	TRBJ1-2	CASSYVRTGGNYGYTF
TRBD1	TRBV20-1	TRBJ1-6	CSASESGGNSPLHF
TRBD1	TRBV19	TRBJ1-1	CASSITGTGGTEAFF
-	TRBV7-8	TRBJ1-5	CASSLNRVNQPQHF
TRBD1	TRBV7-8	TRBJ2-1	CASSILTGGLNEQFF
TRBD2	TRBV19	TRBJ2-1	CASSISWTSSGEQFF
-	TRBV4-1	TRBJ2-5	CASSLGGGGAQETQYF
-	TRBV5-1	TRBJ2-5	CASSFVPGGETQYF
TRBD1	TRBV19	TRBJ1-2	CASSMGQGVYGYTF
TRBD1	TRBV10-3	TRBJ2-2	CAISDVGQGPVGELFF
TRBD1	TRBV6-1	TRBJ2-5	CASSERQGVGFELQETQYF
-	TRBV3-1/TRBV3-2	TRBJ2-1	CASSQQGLPYNEQFF